This T cell receptor beta chain originates from a study of OX40 agonist ivuxolimab in advanced cancers. Study-level information: People who had prior anti-PD-1, anti-PD-L1 or anti-CTLA-4 therapy could take part, and around 43% had some.

Blood draws occurred at baseline, cycle 4 day 1, and cycle 7 day 1. This clone was recorded only once. Sequencing was performed with immunoSEQ multiplex PCR; in TCRdb, only in-frame clones are kept and a portion is missing. The sample shows more than 65,000 clones, approximately 78% of them seen only once. The CDR3 spans 13 residues. V was cut by 3 bases and J by 0 bases, with 6 bases left in between. From germline, CDR1 is SGHKS and CDR2 YYEKEE (reference sequence). This TCR was sampled from an adult with an advanced solid tumor such as melanoma, head and neck, liver or kidney cancer. The chain has TRBV5-5 and TRBJ1-1; D is uncertain. The starting material was CD4+ or CD8+ T cells sorted from blood, obtained in a trial of the OX40 agonist ivuxolimab. In DNA form, the CDR3 reads TGTGCCAGCAGCTCGACGGTGAACACTGAAGCTTTCTTT. As protein: CASSSTVNTEAFF.